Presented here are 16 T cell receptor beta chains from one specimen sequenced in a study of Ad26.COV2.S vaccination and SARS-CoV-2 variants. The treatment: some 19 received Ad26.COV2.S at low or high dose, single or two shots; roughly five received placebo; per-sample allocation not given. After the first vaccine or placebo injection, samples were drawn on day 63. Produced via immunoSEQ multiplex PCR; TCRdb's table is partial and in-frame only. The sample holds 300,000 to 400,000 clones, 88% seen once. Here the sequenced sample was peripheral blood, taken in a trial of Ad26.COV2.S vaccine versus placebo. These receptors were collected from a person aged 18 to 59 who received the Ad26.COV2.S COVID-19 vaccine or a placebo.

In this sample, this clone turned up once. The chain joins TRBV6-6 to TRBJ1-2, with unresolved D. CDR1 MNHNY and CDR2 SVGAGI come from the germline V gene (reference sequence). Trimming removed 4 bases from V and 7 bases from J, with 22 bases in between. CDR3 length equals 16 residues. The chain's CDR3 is CASSSSETSYGSGYTF. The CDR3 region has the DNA TGTGCCAGCAGTTCCTCCGAAACCTCCTATGGTTCTGGCTACACCTTC.

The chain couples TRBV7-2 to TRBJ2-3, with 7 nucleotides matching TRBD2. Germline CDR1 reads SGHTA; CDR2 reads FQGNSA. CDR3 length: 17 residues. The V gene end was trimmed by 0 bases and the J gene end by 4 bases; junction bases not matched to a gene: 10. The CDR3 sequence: CASSLARSGEGPDTQYF. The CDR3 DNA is TGTGCCAGCAGCTTAGCTCGCAGCGGGGAGGGGCCAGATACGCAGTATTTT.

The CDR3 nucleotides read TGTGCCACCAGTGATTTCCCGGACAGGGCGGGCCCTAATCAGCCCCAGCATTTT. The encoded protein is CATSDFPDRAGPNQPQHF. The chain has TRBV24-1 and TRBJ1-5; 8 nucleotides line up with TRBD1. CDR1 is KGHDR, CDR2 SFDVKD, per germline. The ends lost 1 base at V and 4 bases at J; junction bases unmatched: 11. This CDR3 is built from 18 residues.

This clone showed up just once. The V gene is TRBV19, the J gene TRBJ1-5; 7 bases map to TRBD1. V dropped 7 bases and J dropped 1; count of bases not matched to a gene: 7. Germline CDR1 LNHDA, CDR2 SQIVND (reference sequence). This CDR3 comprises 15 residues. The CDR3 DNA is TGTGCCAGTACCTCCAGGGGGGGAAGCAATCAGCCCCAGCATTTT. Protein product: CASTSRGGSNQPQHF.

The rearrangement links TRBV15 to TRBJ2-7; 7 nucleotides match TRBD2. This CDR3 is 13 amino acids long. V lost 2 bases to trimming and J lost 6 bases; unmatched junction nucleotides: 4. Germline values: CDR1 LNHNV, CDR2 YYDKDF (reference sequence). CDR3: CATSRTRTSEQYF. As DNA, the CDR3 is TGTGCCACCAGCAGAACAAGGACTAGCGAGCAGTACTTC.

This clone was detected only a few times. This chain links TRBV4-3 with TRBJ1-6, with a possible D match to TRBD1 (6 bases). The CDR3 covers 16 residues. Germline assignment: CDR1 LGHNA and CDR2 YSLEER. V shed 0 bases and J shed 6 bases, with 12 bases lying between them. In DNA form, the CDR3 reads TGCGCCAGCAGCCAAGATACGGGGGCGCGTAATTCACCCCTCCACTTT. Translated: CASSQDTGARNSPLHF.

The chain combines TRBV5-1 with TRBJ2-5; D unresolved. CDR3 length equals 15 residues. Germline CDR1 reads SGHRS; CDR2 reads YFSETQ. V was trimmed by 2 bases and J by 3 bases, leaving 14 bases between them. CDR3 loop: CASSFGERIKETQYF. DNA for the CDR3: TGCGCCAGCAGCTTCGGTGAGCGAATAAAAGAGACCCAGTACTTC.

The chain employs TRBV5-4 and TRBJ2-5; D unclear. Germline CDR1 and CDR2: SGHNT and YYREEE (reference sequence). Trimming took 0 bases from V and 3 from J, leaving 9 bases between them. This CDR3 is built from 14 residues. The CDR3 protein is CASSLAGLKETQYF. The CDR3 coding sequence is TGTGCCAGCAGCTTGGCAGGATTGAAAGAGACCCAGTACTTC.

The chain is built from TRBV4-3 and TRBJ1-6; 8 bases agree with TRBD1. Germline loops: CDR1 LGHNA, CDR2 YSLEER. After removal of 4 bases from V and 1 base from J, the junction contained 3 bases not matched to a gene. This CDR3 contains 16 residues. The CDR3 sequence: CASSRDRGSYNSPLHF. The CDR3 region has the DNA TGCGCCAGCAGCCGCGACAGGGGATCCTATAATTCACCCCTCCACTTT.

The CDR3 nucleotides are TGTGCCAGCAGCTCAGTTCCGGGACTAGCGGGGGCTGAGCAGTTCTTC. It codes for CASSSVPGLAGAEQFF. The V and J genes are TRBV7-3 and TRBJ2-1; the match to TRBD2 covers 14 bases. The germline gives CDR1 SGHTA, CDR2 FQGTGA. The ends lost 4 bases at V and 9 bases at J; junction bases unmatched: 8. The CDR3 consists of 16 residues.

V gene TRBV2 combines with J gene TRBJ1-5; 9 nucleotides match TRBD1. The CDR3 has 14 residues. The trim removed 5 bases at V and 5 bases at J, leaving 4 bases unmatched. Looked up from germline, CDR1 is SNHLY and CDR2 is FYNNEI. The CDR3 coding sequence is TGTGCCAGCAGTCAGGACAGGGGCGATCAGCCCCAGCATTTT. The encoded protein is CASSQDRGDQPQHF.

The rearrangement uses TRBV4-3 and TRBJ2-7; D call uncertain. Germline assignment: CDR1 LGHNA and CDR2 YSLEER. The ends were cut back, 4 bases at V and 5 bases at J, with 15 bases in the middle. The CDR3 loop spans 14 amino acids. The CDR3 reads CASSPERDVDEQYF. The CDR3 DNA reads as TGCGCCAGCAGCCCCGAAAGAGACGTCGACGAGCAGTACTTC.

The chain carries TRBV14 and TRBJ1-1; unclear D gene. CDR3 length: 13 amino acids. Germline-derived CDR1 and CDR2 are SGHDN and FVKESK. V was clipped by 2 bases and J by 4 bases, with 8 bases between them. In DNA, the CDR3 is TGTGCCAGCAGCCAACAGGCTATCACTGAAGCTTTCTTT. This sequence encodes CASSQQAITEAFF.

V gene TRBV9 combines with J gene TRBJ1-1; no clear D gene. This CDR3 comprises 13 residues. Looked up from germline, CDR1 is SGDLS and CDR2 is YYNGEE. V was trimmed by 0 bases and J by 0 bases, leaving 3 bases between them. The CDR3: CASSVAMNTEAFF. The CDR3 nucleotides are TGTGCCAGCAGCGTAGCAATGAACACTGAAGCTTTCTTT.

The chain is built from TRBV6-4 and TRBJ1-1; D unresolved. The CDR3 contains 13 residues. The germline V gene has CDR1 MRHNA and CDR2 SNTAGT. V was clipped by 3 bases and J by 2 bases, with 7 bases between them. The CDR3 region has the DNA TGTGCCAGCAGTGAGACATTTAACACTGAAGCTTTCTTT. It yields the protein CASSETFNTEAFF.

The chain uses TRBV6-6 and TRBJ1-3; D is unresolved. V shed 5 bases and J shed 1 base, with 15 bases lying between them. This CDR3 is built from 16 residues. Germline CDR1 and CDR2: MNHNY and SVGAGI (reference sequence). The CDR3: CASSLDLSRSGNTIYF. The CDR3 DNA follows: TGTGCCAGCAGTCTAGACTTATCCAGGTCTGGAAACACCATATATTTT.